The 7 T cell receptor beta chains given below trace back to one sample, sequenced in a study of T-cell reconstitution after alpha-beta-depleted transplantation in children. During its preparation, the TCRbeta library received unique molecular identifiers. From the PCR reads, TCRdb called clonotypes with MiXCR, one entry per CDR3 protein. In the table there are 700,000 or so distinct CDR3 sequences, less than 15% of which are singletons. This specimen consisted of PBMCs, obtained before TCRalphabeta/CD19-depleted stem cell transplant. Receptors originate from a girl aged 2-9 years with congenital amegakaryocytic thrombocytopenia, due to receive a stem cell transplant.

This clonotype was detected only a few times. The chain has TRBV7-9 and TRBJ2-7; D remains unclear. The ends were cut back, 1 base at V and 10 bases at J, with 8 bases in the middle. The CDR3 is 11 amino acids. Germline CDR1 and CDR2: SEHNR and FQNEAQ (reference sequence). The CDR3 is CASSLGSFQYF. The CDR3 bases are TGTGCCAGCAGCTTAGGTAGTTTCCAGTACTTC.

The table lists this clonotype with many counts. This chain links TRBV5-1 with TRBJ1-3; D uncertain. Germline values: CDR1 SGHRS, CDR2 YFSETQ. This CDR3 region has 16 residues. Trimming stripped 1 base from V and 0 bases from J, with 11 bases between. The CDR3 DNA is TGCGCCAGCAGCTTGATCCGCACGGACTCTGGAAACACCATATATTTT. It translates to CASSLIRTDSGNTIYF.

This clonotype was found many times. The rearrangement links TRBV15 to TRBJ1-3; no clear D. Germline V CDR1 and CDR2: LNHNV, YYDKDF (reference sequence). The CDR3 has 14 residues. The V gene lost 1 base and the J gene lost 1 base, with 5 bases spanning the gap. The CDR3 loop reads CATSRVDSGNTIYF. In DNA form, the CDR3 reads TGTGCCACCAGCAGAGTCGATTCTGGAAACACCATATATTTT.

This clonotype was counted ten times or more. V usage is TRBV5-1 and J usage is TRBJ2-3; 8 bases align to TRBD1. Germline loops: CDR1 SGHRS, CDR2 YFSETQ. V dropped 1 base and J dropped 0; count of bases not matched to a gene: 4. The CDR3 runs 16 residues. CDR3 region: CASSLSTGGSTDTQYF. The CDR3 bases are TGCGCCAGCAGCTTGAGTACAGGGGGAAGCACAGATACGCAGTATTTT.

The rearrangement links TRBV21-1 to TRBJ2-7; no check of the table's D call, TRBD2, against the DNA was made. TRBV21-1 is deemed a pseudogene. The CDR3 loop spans 15 amino acids. The CDR3 sequence is CASSTSSGRINEQYF. DNA for the CDR3: TGTGCCAGCAGCACGTCTAGCGGGAGAATTAACGAGCAGTACTTC.

Only a few counts were recorded for this clonotype. The J gene is TRBJ2-2, the V gene TRBV28, with D tentatively TRBD1 (5 bases). The V end lost 11 bases, the J end lost 1 base, and 8 bases lay between the germline ends. Per germline, CDR1 MDHEN and CDR2 SYDVKM. This CDR3 has 12 amino acids. The CDR3 region has the DNA TGTGCCGGGGCAGGGAACACCGGGGAGCTGTTTTTT. Amino acids: CAGAGNTGELFF. The full variable domain, with the rest looked up from reference TRBV28 and TRBJ2-2, is DVKVTQSSRYLVKRTGEKVFLECVQDMDHENMFWYRQDPGLGLRLIYFSYDVKMKEKGDIPEGYSVSREKKERFSLILESASTNQTSMYLCAGAGNTGELFFGEGSRLTVL.

Ten or more counts support this clonotype. The chain links TRBV20-1 to TRBJ2-3, with 8 bases aligning to TRBD1. The CDR3 covers 14 residues. V gave up 3 bases and J gave up 1 base; unmatched junction bases: 3. Per the germline V gene, CDR1 is DFQATT and CDR2 is SNEGSKA (reference sequence). CDR3 coding DNA: TGCAGTGCTAGTGAGGACAGGGGCACAGATACGCAGTATTTT. Translating gives CSASEDRGTDTQYF.